This T cell receptor beta chain originates from a study of T cells in Graves' hyperthyroidism and ophthalmopathy. The V gene end was trimmed by 6 bases and the J gene end by 2 bases; junction bases not matched to a gene: 4. Germline loops: CDR1 SNHLY, CDR2 FYNNEI. The length of the CDR3 is 13 residues. The source material, RNA transcripts, was used to amplify TCR beta CDR3 regions. First-round RT-PCR with HTBI primers amplified the TCR CDR3 region. Each CDR3 protein is one row after TCRdb ran MiXCR on the multiplex PCR reads. The repertoire holds 450,000 to 700,000 distinct CDR3 sequences, with approximately 44% as singletons. This clonotype occurred many times. Its antigen is unidentified. Notes on the study in general: The majority of expanded thyroid clonotypes above 0.001 also appeared in blood. Ophthalmopathy could be told apart from stable hyperthyroidism with a 13 V-J model.

The hyperthyroidism patients had all been newly diagnosed, and their disease duration was under 2 months. Their ages ranged from 18 to 65 years. The sequencing input was peripheral blood or thyroid tissue (not recorded which). The origin of this receptor is a woman between 18 and 29 years old with Graves' hyperthyroidism. The chain joins TRBV2 to TRBJ2-7; 7 bases map to TRBD1. The CDR3 here is CASSRQGTYEQYF. For the CDR3, the DNA is TGTGCCAGCAGCCGACAGGGAACCTACGAGCAGTACTTC.